The present entry profiles one TCR beta chain with its context. Antigen: not known. An end of the junction does not agree with germline; a read error may underlie this. Using immunoSEQ multiplex PCR, the repertoire was profiled, and TCRdb retains in-frame clones only, with some absent. The sample gives over 1,500 clones, 39% of which show up once; 11% to 15% is in the top ten. Germline CDR1 reads MGHRA; CDR2 reads YSYEKL. The CDR3 is made up of 14 amino acids. This sample was included in a study of CXCR4 blockade with PD-1 therapy in pancreatic cancer. Patients who provided the archived tumor blocks had not received neoadjuvant therapy before surgery. The study, taken as a whole, reports: Only TCRbeta chains were sequenced here. Survival did not correlate with tumor clonality, which averaged around 0.13 versus 0.046. Convergent selection by common tumor antigens was suggested by nucleotide rearrangement counts.

The clonotype was recovered from a human donor with pancreatic ductal adenocarcinoma. The V gene is TRBV4-1, the J gene TRBJ2-7; 8 positions agree with TRBD1. The sample consisted of tumor tissue. CDR3 sequence (DNA): TGCACCAGCAGCTGGGGACAGGTACCCTACGAGCAGTACTTC. As protein: CTSSWGQVPYEQYF.